The next 30 T cell receptor beta chains were all read from a single sample in a study of shared clonotypes between healthy human individuals. The method was immunoSEQ multiplex PCR; TCRdb's version includes in-frame clones alone and lacks a portion of them. The sample lists roughly 480,000 clones, less than 80% seen once, with about 12% in the top ten. Material for sequencing was PBMCs. The receptors were sampled from a woman aged 40 to 50 in good health. Some clones in this sample may be carry-over from other donors' samples.

The chain employs TRBV11-3 and TRBJ2-1; 12 positions agree with TRBD2. The CDR3 runs to 15 residues. CDR1 and CDR2 from the germline V gene are SGHNT and YENEEA. V was pared by 1 base and J by 9 bases, with 4 bases of the junction left unmatched. DNA for the CDR3: TGTGCCAGCAGCTTAGGGGCTAGCGGGAGGGCTGAGCAGTTCTTC. This encodes CASSLGASGRAEQFF.

This clone appeared a single time. The CDR3 nucleotides are TGTGCCAGCAGCTTAAAGGGGGCGAGGAACACTGAAGCTTTCTTT. Protein product: CASSLKGARNTEAFF. The chain combines TRBV7-2 with TRBJ1-1, with 7 nucleotides matching TRBD1. Germline trimming cut 2 bases from V and 1 base from J; bases unmatched to any gene: 4. This CDR3 region has 15 residues. Germline V gives CDR1 SGHTA, CDR2 FQGNSA.

This chain uses TRBV7-6 with TRBJ1-5; the D is unclear. V lost 4 bases and J lost 9, with 10 bases in between. This CDR3 is 12 amino acids long. Looked up from germline, CDR1 is SGHVS and CDR2 is FNYEAQ. In DNA form, the CDR3 reads TGTGCCAGCAGCTCCCCCCTTGGGCCCCAGCATTTT. The encoded protein is CASSSPLGPQHF.

This clone occurred once. The chain is built from TRBV7-2 and TRBJ2-5; D remains unclear. Germline V CDR1 and CDR2: SGHTA, FQGNSA. V was shortened by 6 bases and J by 5 bases, with 16 bases between the two germline ends. The CDR3 covers 14 residues. CDR3 in DNA: TGTGCCAGCAGTCCCCCTAGGCCCCGCGAGACCCAGTACTTC. Protein: CASSPPRPRETQYF.

This clone showed up many times. Other DNA variants within this sample encode the same CDR3. This chain joins TRBV5-1 and TRBJ2-7; 8 bases agree with TRBD1. This CDR3 region has 14 residues. The V segment lost 5 bases and the J segment 3 bases; nucleotides outside the gene matches: 7. In germline, CDR1 is SGHRS, CDR2 YFSETQ. The CDR3 reads CASSWGDRGYEQYF. The CDR3 DNA follows: TGCGCCAGCAGTTGGGGAGACAGGGGCTACGAGCAGTACTTC.

The chain links TRBV7-3 to TRBJ1-1; TRBD1 might be the D (5 bases). Germline V lookup: CDR1 SGHTA, CDR2 FQGTGA. This CDR3 has 14 amino acids. Trimming shortened V by 1 base and J by 6 bases, and 12 bases separated the two germline ends. Here the CDR3 reads CASSLRGSGAEAFF. CDR3 bases: TGTGCCAGCAGCTTAAGGGGGTCAGGCGCTGAAGCTTTCTTT.

The rearrangement links TRBV7-8 to TRBJ2-7; 15 positions agree with TRBD2. CDR3 length: 19 amino acids. V shed 1 base, J shed 5 bases, and the junction held 12 bases outside the gene matches. The germline V gene encodes CDR1 SGHVS and CDR2 FQNEAQ. The DNA of the CDR3 is TGTGCCAGCAGCTTAGGGGACGGACTAGCGGGAGGGCGTGGGGACGAGCAGTACTTC. This encodes CASSLGDGLAGGRGDEQYF.

Worth noting for this clone: It may be a read error: a sequence one base away is much more abundant. Additional DNA sequences in this sample encode the identical CDR3. The V gene is TRBV7-2, the J gene TRBJ2-7, with D hard to call. Germline V lookup: CDR1 SGHTA, CDR2 FQGNSA. The CDR3 length is 14 residues. Trimming shortened V by 4 bases and J by 2 bases, and 12 bases separated the two germline ends. CDR3 residues: CASSSGLLPYEQYF. The DNA for the CDR3 is TGTGCCAGCAGCTCGGGCCTCCTACCCTACGAGCAGTACTTC.

The chain combines TRBV28 with TRBJ2-5; a possible D gene is TRBD1 (6 bases). The ends were cut back, 5 bases at V and 5 bases at J, with 21 bases in the middle. The germline V gene encodes CDR1 MDHEN and CDR2 SYDVKM. This CDR3 region has 16 residues. The CDR3 here is CASSLSLHRQVETQYF. The DNA for the CDR3 is TGTGCCAGCAGTCTTAGCCTACACAGACAGGTGGAGACCCAGTACTTC.

The chain links TRBV28 to TRBJ2-7; TRBD1 agrees at 10 bases. This CDR3 contains 12 residues. V gave up 11 bases and J gave up 3 bases; unmatched junction bases: 4. CDR1 is MDHEN, CDR2 SYDVKM, per germline. CDR3 sequence: CARTGGGYEQYF. The CDR3 region has the DNA TGTGCCCGGACAGGGGGTGGCTACGAGCAGTACTTC. Supplemented by reference TRBV28 and TRBJ2-7, the full variable domain reads DVKVTQSSRYLVKRTGEKVFLECVQDMDHENMFWYRQDPGLGLRLIYFSYDVKMKEKGDIPEGYSVSREKKERFSLILESASTNQTSMYLCARTGGGYEQYFGPGTRLTVT.

The count of this clone is one. This chain joins TRBV11-2 and TRBJ2-3, with no clear D. The CDR3 is 14 residues long. Germline loops: CDR1 SGHAT, CDR2 FQNNGV. The ends were cut back, 1 base at V and 1 base at J, with 6 bases in the middle. This chain's CDR3 is CASSLASRTDTQYF. In DNA form, the CDR3 reads TGTGCCAGCAGCTTAGCTAGTCGCACAGATACGCAGTATTTT.

This sequence joins TRBV29-1 and TRBJ1-2; TRBD1 might be the D (5 bases). Germline values: CDR1 SQVTM, CDR2 ANQGSEA. The CDR3 sequence is 14 residues long. V shed 6 bases and J shed 7 bases, with 21 bases lying between them. The CDR3, as DNA: TGCAGCGTGATCAAGGGTGGAGGGGCGGGTGGCTACACCTTC. As protein: CSVIKGGGAGGYTF.

J is TRBJ1-2 and V is TRBV5-5; tentative D call: TRBD1 (6 bases). Germline V gene lookup returns CDR1 SGHKS and CDR2 YYEKEE (reference sequence). The V gene lost 4 bases and the J gene lost 8 bases, with 21 bases spanning the gap. This CDR3 spans 15 amino acids. DNA for the CDR3: TGTGCCAGCAGCCTCCACGTGGGGGGCGCTTACGGCTACACCTTC. Translating it yields CASSLHVGGAYGYTF.

The V and J genes are TRBV28 and TRBJ1-1; weak D call: TRBD1 (5 bases). Trimming removed 3 bases from V and 1 base from J, with 15 bases in between. The CDR3 sequence is 16 residues long. Germline lookup yields CDR1 MDHEN and CDR2 SYDVKM. The CDR3 DNA is TGTGCCAGCAGTTTTTGGGGCGGAGGGCCGAACACTGAAGCTTTCTTT. Encoded protein: CASSFWGGGPNTEAFF. Using reference TRBV28 and TRBJ1-1 for the parts outside the CDR3, the full variable domain is DVKVTQSSRYLVKRTGEKVFLECVQDMDHENMFWYRQDPGLGLRLIYFSYDVKMKEKGDIPEGYSVSREKKERFSLILESASTNQTSMYLCASSFWGGGPNTEAFFGQGTRLTVV.

The genes are TRBV5-1 and TRBJ2-7; 9 nucleotides line up with TRBD2. The CDR3 contains 16 residues. Germline CDR1 reads SGHRS; CDR2 reads YFSETQ. Trimming at V came to 7 bases and at J to 6 bases, leaving 17 bases not matched to a gene. CDR3 residues: CASGETSGGAVPEQYF. The CDR3 DNA is TGCGCCAGCGGAGAGACTAGCGGAGGGGCGGTCCCCGAGCAGTACTTC.

This chain uses TRBV10-3 with TRBJ2-6; 10 positions agree with TRBD1. Germline V CDR1 and CDR2: ENHRY, SYGVKD. V gave up 6 bases and J gave up 2 bases; unmatched junction bases: 10. The CDR3 consists of 18 residues. The chain's CDR3 is CAIRRNGQGVAGANVLTF. The CDR3 DNA follows: TGTGCCATCAGACGAAACGGACAGGGGGTGGCTGGGGCCAACGTCCTGACTTTC.

This clone was detected ten times or more. V is TRBV6-1 and J is TRBJ1-5; TRBD1 is a possible D gene (5 bases). Germline lookup yields CDR1 MNHNS and CDR2 SASEGT. Trimming shortened V by 8 bases and J by 2 bases, and 13 bases separated the two germline ends. This CDR3 contains 14 residues. CDR3 in amino acids: CASWSGRGNQPQHF. The CDR3 DNA reads as TGTGCCAGCTGGTCGGGCAGGGGCAATCAGCCCCAGCATTTT.

The chain is built from TRBV5-5 and TRBJ2-1; no clear D gene. CDR1 and CDR2 from the germline V gene are SGHKS and YYEKEE (reference sequence). Trimming shortened V by 0 bases and J by 0 bases, and 7 bases separated the two germline ends. This CDR3 contains 15 residues. CDR3 amino acids: CASSLEQSSYNEQFF. The CDR3 DNA reads as TGTGCCAGCAGCTTGGAACAGAGCTCCTACAATGAGCAGTTCTTC. Using reference TRBV5-5 and TRBJ2-1 for the parts outside the CDR3, the full variable domain is DAGVTQSPTHLIKTRGQQVTLRCSPISGHKSVSWYQQVLGQGPQFIFQYYEKEERGRGNFPDRFSARQFPNYSSELNVNALLLGDSALYLCASSLEQSSYNEQFFGPGTRLTVL.

The chain joins TRBV19 to TRBJ1-2, with D hard to call. This CDR3 has 12 amino acids. V lost 8 bases, J lost 8 bases, and 15 bases lay in between. CDR1 is LNHDA and CDR2 is SQIVND in the germline V gene (reference sequence). CDR3 DNA sequence: TGTGCCAGTGCGGACGCCCAGGAGGGCTACACCTTC. Translated: CASADAQEGYTF.

The chain couples TRBV11-2 to TRBJ2-7, with TRBD1 as a possible D gene (5 bases). This CDR3 has 17 residues. Looked up from germline, CDR1 is SGHAT and CDR2 is FQNNGV. Trimming left V 5 bases short and J 4 bases short, with 24 bases between. The CDR3 here is CASSPNQGTMGRYEQYF. In DNA, the CDR3 is TGTGCCAGCAGCCCAAATCAGGGTACCATGGGCAGGTACGAGCAGTACTTC. Full variable domain (rest looked up from reference TRBV11-2 and TRBJ2-7): EAGVAQSPRYKIIEKRQSVAFWCNPISGHATLYWYQQILGQGPKLLIQFQNNGVVDDSQLPKDRFSAERLKGVDSTLKIQPAKLEDSAVYLCASSPNQGTMGRYEQYFGPGTRLTVT.

CDR3 DNA sequence: TGTGCCAGCAGCGACAATGGACCGGGGTTCGGCGAGCAGTACTTC. It specifies CASSDNGPGFGEQYF. This chain uses TRBV7-7 with TRBJ2-7; D is possibly TRBD2 (5 bases). This CDR3 has 15 residues. The V and J ends lost 5 bases and 6 bases respectively, with 20 bases between them. Germline CDR1 reads SSHAT; CDR2 reads FNYEAQ (reference sequence).

J is TRBJ2-5 and V is TRBV11-1, with a tentative D call TRBD1 (5 bases). With 1 base removed from V and 5 bases from J, the gap between germline ends came to 11 bases. The germline V gene has CDR1 SGHAT and CDR2 FQDESV (reference sequence). The CDR3 is made up of 14 amino acids. The CDR3 loop reads CASSLGLTAETQYF. The CDR3 nucleotides are TGTGCCAGCAGCTTAGGTTTGACAGCGGAGACCCAGTACTTC.

The rearrangement links TRBV19 to TRBJ2-1; TRBD2 aligns across 13 bases. CDR3 length: 16 amino acids. J lost 4 bases, V lost 5 bases, and 5 bases had no gene match. Germline-derived CDR1 and CDR2 are LNHDA and SQIVND (reference sequence). The CDR3 DNA is TGTGCCAGTAGTCTCCGGACTAGCGGGAGTTACAATGAGCAGTTCTTC. Translating gives CASSLRTSGSYNEQFF. The variable domain in full, completed from reference TRBV19 and TRBJ2-1, reads DGGITQSPKYLFRKEGQNVTLSCEQNLNHDAMYWYRQDPGQGLRLIYYSQIVNDFQKGDIAEGYSVSREKKESFPLTVTSAQKNPTAFYLCASSLRTSGSYNEQFFGPGTRLTVL.

This clone was observed a few times. This sequence joins TRBV6-1 and TRBJ1-2, with 8 bases identical to TRBD1. This CDR3 spans 16 amino acids. Germline V lookup: CDR1 MNHNS, CDR2 SASEGT. After removal of 0 bases from V and 4 bases from J, the junction contained 7 bases not matched to a gene. The CDR3 nucleotides read TGTGCCAGCAGTGAAGCGGGACAGGCCTCCTTCTATGGCTACACCTTC. It is translated as CASSEAGQASFYGYTF.

The chain joins TRBV5-4 to TRBJ1-5, with 10 bases lining up with TRBD1. The length of the CDR3 is 17 residues. Germline V gene data show CDR1 as SGHNT and CDR2 as YYREEE (reference sequence). The ends lost 4 bases at V and 0 bases at J; junction bases unmatched: 7. The CDR3 is CASSQDRGLYSNQPQHF. CDR3 nucleotide sequence: TGTGCCAGCAGCCAAGACAGGGGGCTATATAGCAATCAGCCCCAGCATTTT.

This clone has more than one count but fewer than ten. J is TRBJ2-1 and V is TRBV4-1, with D tentatively TRBD2 (5 bases). The CDR3 is 17 residues long. The V end was cut by 0 bases, the J end by 1 base, with 13 bases between. CDR1 and CDR2 from the germline V gene are MGHRA and YSYEKL. The CDR3 region is CASSQDRARASYNEQFF. CDR3 DNA sequence: TGCGCCAGCAGCCAAGATCGGGCGCGGGCATCCTACAATGAGCAGTTCTTC.

This rearrangement joins TRBV19 to TRBJ1-4, with a weak D call TRBD1 (5 bases). Germline CDR1 is LNHDA and CDR2 is SQIVND (reference sequence). CDR3 length: 14 residues. The germline V and J ends were trimmed by 5 bases and 8 bases, with 15 bases remaining between them. The CDR3 nucleotides read TGTGCCAGTAGTCCCGCGGGGCCGGGAGAAAAACTGTTTTTT. Its protein is CASSPAGPGEKLFF. The full variable domain, completed using reference TRBV19 and TRBJ1-4, is DGGITQSPKYLFRKEGQNVTLSCEQNLNHDAMYWYRQDPGQGLRLIYYSQIVNDFQKGDIAEGYSVSREKKESFPLTVTSAQKNPTAFYLCASSPAGPGEKLFFGSGTQLSVL.

The V gene is TRBV11-2, the J gene TRBJ2-7; 11 bases agree with TRBD2. Trimming took 5 bases from V and 3 from J; bases not matched to a gene: 6. The CDR3 sequence is 15 residues long. Germline-derived CDR1 and CDR2 are SGHAT and FQNNGV. The CDR3 loop is CASSATSGRYYEQYF. The CDR3 DNA reads TGTGCCAGCAGCGCAACTAGCGGGAGATACTACGAGCAGTACTTC.

The chain uses TRBV19 and TRBJ2-7, with D perhaps TRBD1 or TRBD2 (5 bases each). Germline V lookup: CDR1 LNHDA, CDR2 SQIVND (reference sequence). The CDR3 covers 13 residues. V was cut by 3 bases and J by 6 bases, with 12 bases left in between. The DNA for the CDR3 is TGTGCCAGTAGTATGTCCAGGGAGCGCGAGCAGTACTTC. Translation gives CASSMSREREQYF.

CDR3 nucleotides: TGTGCCAGCAGCGTAGCTCCGACAGGGCCACCGCAGTATTTT. Translating gives CASSVAPTGPPQYF. The chain carries TRBV9 and TRBJ2-3; 7 positions agree with TRBD1. The CDR3 contains 14 residues. Germline CDR1 reads SGDLS; CDR2 reads YYNGEE. Trimming at V came to 0 bases and at J to 10 bases, leaving 8 bases not matched to a gene.